This T cell receptor beta chain was identified during a study of cytomegalovirus exposure and HLA in healthy donors. About the research overall: There were a few hundred genotyped donors. Of these, roughly 80% fell in the genetic ancestry cluster associated with self-reported Caucasian donors.

Regarding the study as a whole: Reports indicate that TCR beta sequences accurately predicted the HLA-A and HLA-B alleles of most subjects. The study put 150 or so TCR beta chains on its list as cytomegalovirus-associated.

The PCR had 60 Vbeta and 13 Jbeta primers. Assay: immunoSEQ multiplex PCR; the TCRdb copy retains only in-frame clones and omits some. The sample includes around 150,000 clones, 75% of them seen just once. With V trimmed by 7 bases and J by 5 bases, 10 bases remained unmatched. Germline V gene lookup returns CDR1 MNHEY and CDR2 SVGAGI. This CDR3 is 14 amino acids long. Healthy bone marrow donors made up the cohort. Points on this clone: The antigen is undetermined.

The sample taken for sequencing was PBMCs. The receptor comes from a woman aged 45-60 years in good health and CMV-seropositive. This chain joins TRBV6-5 and TRBJ1-1, with 7 positions matching TRBD1. In DNA, the CDR3 is TGTGCCAGCACCCGAGCGGCAGGGGGAACTGAAGCTTTCTTT. It translates to CASTRAAGGTEAFF.